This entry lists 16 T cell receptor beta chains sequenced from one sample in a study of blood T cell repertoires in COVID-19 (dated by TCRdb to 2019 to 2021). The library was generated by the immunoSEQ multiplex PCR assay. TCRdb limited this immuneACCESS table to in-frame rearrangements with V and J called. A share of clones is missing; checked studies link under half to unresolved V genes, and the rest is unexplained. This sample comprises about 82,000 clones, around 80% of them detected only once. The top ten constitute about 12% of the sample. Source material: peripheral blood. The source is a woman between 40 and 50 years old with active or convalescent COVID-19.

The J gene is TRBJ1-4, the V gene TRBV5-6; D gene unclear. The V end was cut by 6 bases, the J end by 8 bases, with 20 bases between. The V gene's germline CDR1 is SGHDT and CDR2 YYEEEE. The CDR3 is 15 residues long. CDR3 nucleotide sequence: TGTGCCAGCATCCAACTGGGAGGGAGAGACGAAAAACTGTTTTTT. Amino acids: CASIQLGGRDEKLFF.

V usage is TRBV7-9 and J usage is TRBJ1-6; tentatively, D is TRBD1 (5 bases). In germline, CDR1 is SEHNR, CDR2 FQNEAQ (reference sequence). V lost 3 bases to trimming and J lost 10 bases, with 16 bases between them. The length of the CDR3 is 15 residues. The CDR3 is CASSLSQGKDSPLHF. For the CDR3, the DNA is TGTGCCAGCAGCTTGAGCCAGGGAAAAGACTCACCCCTCCACTTT.

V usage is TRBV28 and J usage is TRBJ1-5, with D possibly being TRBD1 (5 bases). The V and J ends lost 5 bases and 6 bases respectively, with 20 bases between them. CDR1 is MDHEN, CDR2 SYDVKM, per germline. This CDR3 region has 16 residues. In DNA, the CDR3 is TGTGCCAGCAGTATGTGGTTGCAGGGATGGGGTCAGCCCCAGCATTTT. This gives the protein CASSMWLQGWGQPQHF.

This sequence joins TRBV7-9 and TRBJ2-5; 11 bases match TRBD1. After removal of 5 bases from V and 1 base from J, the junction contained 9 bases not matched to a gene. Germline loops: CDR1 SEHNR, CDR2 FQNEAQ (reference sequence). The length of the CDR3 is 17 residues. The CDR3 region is CASSLDGGQGAQETQYF. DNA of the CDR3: TGTGCCAGCAGCCTAGACGGAGGACAGGGGGCCCAAGAGACCCAGTACTTC.

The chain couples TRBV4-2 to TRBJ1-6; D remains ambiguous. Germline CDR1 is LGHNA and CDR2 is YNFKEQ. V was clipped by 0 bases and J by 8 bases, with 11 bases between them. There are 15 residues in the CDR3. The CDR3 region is CASSQDRYGDSPLHF. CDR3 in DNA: TGTGCCAGCAGCCAAGATCGGTACGGGGATTCACCCCTCCACTTT.

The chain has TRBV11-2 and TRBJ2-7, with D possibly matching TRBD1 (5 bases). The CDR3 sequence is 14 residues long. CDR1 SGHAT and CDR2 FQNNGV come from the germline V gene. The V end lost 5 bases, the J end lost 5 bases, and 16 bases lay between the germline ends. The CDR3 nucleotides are TGTGCCAGCAGCAAGGACCCACAGGTCCACGAGCAGTACTTC. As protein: CASSKDPQVHEQYF.

The CDR3 sequence: CASSLGRGLSYGYTF. DNA for the CDR3: TGTGCCAGCAGCTTGGGCAGGGGGCTGAGCTATGGCTACACCTTC. The chain carries TRBV7-9 and TRBJ1-2, with 8 positions matching TRBD1. Germline V gives CDR1 SEHNR, CDR2 FQNEAQ (reference sequence). V was clipped by 3 bases and J by 4 bases; unmatched bases: 7. CDR3 length equals 15 residues.

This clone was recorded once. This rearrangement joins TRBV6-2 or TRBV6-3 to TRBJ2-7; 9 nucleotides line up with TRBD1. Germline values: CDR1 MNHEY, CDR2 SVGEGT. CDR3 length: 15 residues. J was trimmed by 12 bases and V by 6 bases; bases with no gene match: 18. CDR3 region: CASSPTQGAGEKWYF. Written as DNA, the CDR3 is TGTGCCAGCAGCCCGACACAGGGGGCAGGTGAGAAGTGGTACTTC.

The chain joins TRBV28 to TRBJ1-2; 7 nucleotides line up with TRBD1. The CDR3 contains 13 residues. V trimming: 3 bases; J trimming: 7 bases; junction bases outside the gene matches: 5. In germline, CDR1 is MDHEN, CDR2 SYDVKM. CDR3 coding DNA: TGTGCCAGCAGTTTGGGGACAGATCCTGGCTACACCTTC. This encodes CASSLGTDPGYTF.

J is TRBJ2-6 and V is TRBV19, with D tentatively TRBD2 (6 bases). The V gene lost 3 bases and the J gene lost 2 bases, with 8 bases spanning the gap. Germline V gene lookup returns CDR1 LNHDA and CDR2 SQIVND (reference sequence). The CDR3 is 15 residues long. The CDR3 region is CASSIRGTGANVLTF. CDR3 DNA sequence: TGTGCCAGTAGTATTCGGGGGACTGGGGCCAACGTCCTGACTTTC.

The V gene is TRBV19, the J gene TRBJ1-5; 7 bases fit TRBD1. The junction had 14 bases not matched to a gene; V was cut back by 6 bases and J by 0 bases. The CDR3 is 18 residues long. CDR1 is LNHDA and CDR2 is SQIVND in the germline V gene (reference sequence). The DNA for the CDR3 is TGTGCCAGTAGCACATGGGGCAGGGGGATTTATAGCAATCAGCCCCAGCATTTT. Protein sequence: CASSTWGRGIYSNQPQHF.

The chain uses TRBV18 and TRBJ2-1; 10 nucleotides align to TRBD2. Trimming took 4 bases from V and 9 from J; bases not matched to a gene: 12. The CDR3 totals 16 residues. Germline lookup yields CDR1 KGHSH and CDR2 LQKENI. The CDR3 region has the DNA TGTGCCAGCTCACTCACCCGGCCTAGCGGGGGCGGTGAGCAGTTCTTC. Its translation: CASSLTRPSGGGEQFF.

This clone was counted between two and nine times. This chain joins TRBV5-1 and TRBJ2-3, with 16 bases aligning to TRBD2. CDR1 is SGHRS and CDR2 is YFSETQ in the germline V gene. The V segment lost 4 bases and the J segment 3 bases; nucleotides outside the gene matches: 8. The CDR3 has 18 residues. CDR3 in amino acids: CASSRTGTSGRETDTQYF. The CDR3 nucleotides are TGCGCCAGCAGCAGGACGGGGACTAGCGGGAGGGAAACAGATACGCAGTATTTT.

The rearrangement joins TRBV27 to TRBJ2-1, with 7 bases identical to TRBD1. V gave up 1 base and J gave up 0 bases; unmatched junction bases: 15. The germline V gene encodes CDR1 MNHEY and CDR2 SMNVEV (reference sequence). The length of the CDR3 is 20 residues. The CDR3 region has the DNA TGTGCCAGCAGTTTATGGCCCCCGGGACAGTTTTTCAGCTCCTACAATGAGCAGTTCTTC. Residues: CASSLWPPGQFFSSYNEQFF.

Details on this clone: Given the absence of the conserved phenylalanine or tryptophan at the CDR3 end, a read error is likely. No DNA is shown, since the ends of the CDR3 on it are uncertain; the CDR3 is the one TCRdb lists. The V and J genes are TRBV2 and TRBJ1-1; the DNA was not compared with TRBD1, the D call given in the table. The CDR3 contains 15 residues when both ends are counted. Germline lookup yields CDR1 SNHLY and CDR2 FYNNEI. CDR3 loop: CASSESLLPGQGEGG.

The CDR3 loop reads CASSLGVGGSSYNEQFF. CDR3 sequence (DNA): TGCGCCAGCAGCTTGGGGGTTGGCGGGAGCTCCTACAATGAGCAGTTCTTC. The chain joins TRBV5-1 to TRBJ2-1; 7 bases are shared with TRBD2. The CDR3 runs to 17 residues. CDR1 SGHRS and CDR2 YFSETQ come from the germline V gene. V lost 0 bases to trimming and J lost 0 bases; unmatched junction nucleotides: 6.